This T cell receptor (beta chain) was sequenced for a study of post-analysis software for immune sequencing data. Study-wide results and caveats: Relative to controls, patients had about five TRBV segments at higher frequency, with TRBV5-6, TRBV5-1 and TRBV20-1 among these.

Every TCR beta cDNA library bore unique molecular identifiers. TCRdb processed the PCR reads anew with MiXCR; each CDR3 protein has one entry. The repertoire holds approximately 440,000 distinct CDR3 sequences, with 45% as singletons. With regard to this clonotype: The antigen remains unidentified.

Germline V gene lookup returns CDR1 SGHRS and CDR2 YFSETQ. There are 18 residues in the CDR3. With 1 base clipped from V and 1 base from J, the junction kept 11 bases outside the gene matches. Sequencing was done on a sample of blood. This sequence joins TRBV5-1 and TRBJ2-1; TRBD2 aligns across 7 bases. The sequence was obtained from a girl between 10 and 17 years old with multiple sclerosis. DNA for the CDR3: TGCGCCAGCAGCTTGAGGAATCTAGCGGTCCAGTCCTACAATGAGCAGTTCTTC. This gives the protein CASSLRNLAVQSYNEQFF.